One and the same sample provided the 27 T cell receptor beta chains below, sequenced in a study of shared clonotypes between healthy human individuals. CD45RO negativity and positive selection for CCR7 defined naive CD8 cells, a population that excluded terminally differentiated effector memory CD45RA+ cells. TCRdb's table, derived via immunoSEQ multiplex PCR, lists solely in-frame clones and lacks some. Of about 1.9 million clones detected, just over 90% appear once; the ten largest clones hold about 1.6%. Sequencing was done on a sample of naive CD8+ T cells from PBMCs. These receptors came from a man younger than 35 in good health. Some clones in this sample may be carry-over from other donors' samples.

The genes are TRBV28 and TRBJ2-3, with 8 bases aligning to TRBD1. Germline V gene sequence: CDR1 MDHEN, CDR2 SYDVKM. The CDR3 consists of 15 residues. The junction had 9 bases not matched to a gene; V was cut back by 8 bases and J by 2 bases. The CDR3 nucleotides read TGTGCCAGCGGTAAGGACAGGGACTTCACAGATACGCAGTATTTT. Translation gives CASGKDRDFTDTQYF.

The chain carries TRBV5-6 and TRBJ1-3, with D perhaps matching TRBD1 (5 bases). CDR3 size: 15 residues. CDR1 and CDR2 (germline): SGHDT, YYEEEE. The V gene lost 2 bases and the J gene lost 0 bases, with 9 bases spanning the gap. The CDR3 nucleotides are TGTGCCAGCAGCTTTCAGGGTTACTCTGGAAACACCATATATTTT. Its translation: CASSFQGYSGNTIYF.

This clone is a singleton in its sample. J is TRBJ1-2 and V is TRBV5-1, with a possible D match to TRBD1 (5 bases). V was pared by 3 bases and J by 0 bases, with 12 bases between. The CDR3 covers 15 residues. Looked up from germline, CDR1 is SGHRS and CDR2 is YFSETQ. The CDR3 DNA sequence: TGCGCCAGCAGCTCAGACAGACCGACTAACTATGGCTACACCTTC. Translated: CASSSDRPTNYGYTF. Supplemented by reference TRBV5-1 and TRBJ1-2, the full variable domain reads KAGVTQTPRYLIKTRGQQVTLSCSPISGHRSVSWYQQTPGQGLQFLFEYFSETQRNKGNFPGRFSGRQFSNSRSEMNVSTLELGDSALYLCASSSDRPTNYGYTFGSGTRLTVV.

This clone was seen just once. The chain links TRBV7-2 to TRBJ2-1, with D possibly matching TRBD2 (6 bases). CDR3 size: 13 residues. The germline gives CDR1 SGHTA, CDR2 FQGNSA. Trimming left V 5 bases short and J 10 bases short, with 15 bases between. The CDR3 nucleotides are TGTGCCAGCAGCACCTCTGGGGGGAGCGAGCAGTTCTTC. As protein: CASSTSGGSEQFF.

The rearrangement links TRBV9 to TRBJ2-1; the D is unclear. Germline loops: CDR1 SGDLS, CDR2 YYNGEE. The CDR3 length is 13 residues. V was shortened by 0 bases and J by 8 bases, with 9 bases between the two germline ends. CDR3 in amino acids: CASSVAQAHEQFF. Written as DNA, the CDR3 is TGTGCCAGCAGCGTAGCCCAGGCACATGAGCAGTTCTTC.

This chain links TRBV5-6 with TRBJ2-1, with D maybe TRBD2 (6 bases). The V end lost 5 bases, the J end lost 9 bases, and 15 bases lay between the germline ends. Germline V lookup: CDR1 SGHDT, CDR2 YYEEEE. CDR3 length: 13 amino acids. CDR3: CASRVGSSSEQFF. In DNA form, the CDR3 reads TGTGCCAGCAGGGTCGGGAGTAGCAGTGAGCAGTTCTTC.

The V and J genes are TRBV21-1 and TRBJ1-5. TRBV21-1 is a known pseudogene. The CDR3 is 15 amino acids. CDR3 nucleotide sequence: TGTGCCAGCAGCAAAGATCTGTGTAGCAATCAGCCCCAGCATTTT. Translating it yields CASSKDLCSNQPQHF.

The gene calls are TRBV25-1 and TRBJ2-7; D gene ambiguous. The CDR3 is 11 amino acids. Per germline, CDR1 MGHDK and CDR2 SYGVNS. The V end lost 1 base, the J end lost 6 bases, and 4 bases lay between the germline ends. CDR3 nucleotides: TGTGCCAGCAGTGAATGGGCCGAGCAGTACTTC. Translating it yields CASSEWAEQYF.

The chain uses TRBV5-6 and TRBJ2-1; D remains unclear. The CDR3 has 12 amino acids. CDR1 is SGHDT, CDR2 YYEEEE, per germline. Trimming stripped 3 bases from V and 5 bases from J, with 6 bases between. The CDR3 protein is CASSWGNNEQFF. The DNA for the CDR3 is TGTGCCAGCAGCTGGGGAAACAATGAGCAGTTCTTC.

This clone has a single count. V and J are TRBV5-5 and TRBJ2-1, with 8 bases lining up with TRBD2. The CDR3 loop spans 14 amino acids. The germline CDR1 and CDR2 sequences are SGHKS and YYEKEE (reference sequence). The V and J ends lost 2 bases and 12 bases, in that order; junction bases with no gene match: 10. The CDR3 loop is CASSFKRELIAQFF. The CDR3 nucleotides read TGTGCCAGCAGCTTTAAGCGGGAGTTAATAGCGCAGTTCTTC.

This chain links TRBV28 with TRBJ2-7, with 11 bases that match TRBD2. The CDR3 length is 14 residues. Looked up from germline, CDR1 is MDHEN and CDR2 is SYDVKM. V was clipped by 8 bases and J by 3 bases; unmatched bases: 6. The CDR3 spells CASHLAGGDYEQYF. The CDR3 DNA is TGTGCCAGCCACCTAGCGGGAGGTGACTACGAGCAGTACTTC. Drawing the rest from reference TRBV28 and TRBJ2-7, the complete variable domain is DVKVTQSSRYLVKRTGEKVFLECVQDMDHENMFWYRQDPGLGLRLIYFSYDVKMKEKGDIPEGYSVSREKKERFSLILESASTNQTSMYLCASHLAGGDYEQYFGPGTRLTVT.

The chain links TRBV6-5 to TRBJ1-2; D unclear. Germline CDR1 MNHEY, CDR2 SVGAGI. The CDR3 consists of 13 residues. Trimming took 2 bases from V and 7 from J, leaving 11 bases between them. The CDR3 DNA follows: TGTGCCAGCAGTTACGTGCCAAACGGTGGCTACACCTTC. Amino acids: CASSYVPNGGYTF.

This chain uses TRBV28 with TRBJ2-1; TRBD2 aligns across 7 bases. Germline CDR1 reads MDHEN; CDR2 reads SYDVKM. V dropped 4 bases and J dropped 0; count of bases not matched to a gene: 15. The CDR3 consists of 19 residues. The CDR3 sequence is CASSSNRLAIKSSYNEQFF. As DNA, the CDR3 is TGTGCCAGCAGTTCCAACCGACTAGCCATTAAAAGCTCCTACAATGAGCAGTTCTTC.

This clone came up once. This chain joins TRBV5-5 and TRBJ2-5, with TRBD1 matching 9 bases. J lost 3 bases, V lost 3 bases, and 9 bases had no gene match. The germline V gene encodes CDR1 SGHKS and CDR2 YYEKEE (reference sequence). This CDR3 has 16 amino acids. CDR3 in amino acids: CASSSSVRTGEETQYF. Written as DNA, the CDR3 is TGTGCCAGCAGCTCCTCGGTGCGGACAGGGGAAGAGACCCAGTACTTC.

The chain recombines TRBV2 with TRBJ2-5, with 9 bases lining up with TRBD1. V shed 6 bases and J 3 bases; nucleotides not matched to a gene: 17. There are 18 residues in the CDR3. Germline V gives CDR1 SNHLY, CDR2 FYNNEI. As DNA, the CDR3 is TGTGCCAGCAGCTACTCCGTCAAGCGGGACAGGGTAAAAGAGACCCAGTACTTC. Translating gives CASSYSVKRDRVKETQYF.

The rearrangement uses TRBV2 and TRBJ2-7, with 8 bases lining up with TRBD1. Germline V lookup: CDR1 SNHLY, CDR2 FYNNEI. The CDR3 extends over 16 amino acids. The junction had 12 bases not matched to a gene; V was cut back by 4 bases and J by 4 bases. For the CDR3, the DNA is TGTGCCAGCAGTGGTGGGGGGAGGACAGGGATTTACGAGCAGTACTTC. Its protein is CASSGGGRTGIYEQYF.

The CDR3 DNA is TGTGCCAGCAGCTTGACAGGCCTCTATGGCTACACCTTC. It translates to CASSLTGLYGYTF. The V gene is TRBV5-6, the J gene TRBJ1-2, with D possibly matching TRBD1 (5 bases). The CDR3 is 13 amino acids. The V end was cut by 1 base, the J end by 4 bases, with 8 bases between. From germline, CDR1 is SGHDT and CDR2 YYEEEE.

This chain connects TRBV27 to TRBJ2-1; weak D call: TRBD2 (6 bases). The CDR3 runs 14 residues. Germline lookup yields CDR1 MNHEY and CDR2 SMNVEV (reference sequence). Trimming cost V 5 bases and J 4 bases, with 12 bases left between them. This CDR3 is CASSKVAAYNEQFF. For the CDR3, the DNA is TGTGCCAGCAGTAAGGTAGCGGCATACAATGAGCAGTTCTTC.

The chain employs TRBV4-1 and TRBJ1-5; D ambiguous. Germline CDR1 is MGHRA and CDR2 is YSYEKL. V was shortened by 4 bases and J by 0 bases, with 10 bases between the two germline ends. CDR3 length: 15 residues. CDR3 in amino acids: CASSRTVNSNQPQHF. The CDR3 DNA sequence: TGCGCCAGCAGCCGGACGGTTAATAGCAATCAGCCCCAGCATTTT.

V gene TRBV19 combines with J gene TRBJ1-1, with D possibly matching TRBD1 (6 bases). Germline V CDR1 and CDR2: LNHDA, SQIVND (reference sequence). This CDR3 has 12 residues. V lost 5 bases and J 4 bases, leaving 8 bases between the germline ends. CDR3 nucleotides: TGTGCCAGTAGTGCGGGGGCCACTGAAGCTTTCTTT. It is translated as CASSAGATEAFF. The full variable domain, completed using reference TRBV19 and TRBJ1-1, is DGGITQSPKYLFRKEGQNVTLSCEQNLNHDAMYWYRQDPGQGLRLIYYSQIVNDFQKGDIAEGYSVSREKKESFPLTVTSAQKNPTAFYLCASSAGATEAFFGQGTRLTVV.

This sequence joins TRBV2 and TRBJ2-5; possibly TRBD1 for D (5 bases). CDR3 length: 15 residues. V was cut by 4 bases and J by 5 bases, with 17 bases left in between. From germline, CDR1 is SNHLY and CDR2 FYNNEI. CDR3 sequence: CASSGPRALWETQYF. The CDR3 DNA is TGTGCCAGCAGTGGCCCCAGGGCTTTGTGGGAGACCCAGTACTTC.

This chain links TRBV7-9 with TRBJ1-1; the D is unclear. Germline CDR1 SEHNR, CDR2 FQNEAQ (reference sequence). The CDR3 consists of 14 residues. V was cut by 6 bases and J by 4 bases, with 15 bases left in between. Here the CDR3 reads CASRGLLPVTEAFF. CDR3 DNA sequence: TGTGCCAGCAGAGGACTCCTACCGGTCACTGAAGCTTTCTTT. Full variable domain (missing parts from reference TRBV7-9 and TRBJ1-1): DTGVSQNPRHKITKRGQNVTFRCDPISEHNRLYWYRQTLGQGPEFLTYFQNEAQLEKSRLLSDRFSAERPKGSFSTLEIQRTEQGDSAMYLCASRGLLPVTEAFFGQGTRLTVV.

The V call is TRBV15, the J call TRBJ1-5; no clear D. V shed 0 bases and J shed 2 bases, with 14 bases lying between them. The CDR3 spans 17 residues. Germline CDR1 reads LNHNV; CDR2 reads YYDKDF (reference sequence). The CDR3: CATSRDFGTLGNQPQHF. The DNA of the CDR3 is TGTGCCACCAGCAGAGATTTTGGCACTCTCGGCAATCAGCCCCAGCATTTT.

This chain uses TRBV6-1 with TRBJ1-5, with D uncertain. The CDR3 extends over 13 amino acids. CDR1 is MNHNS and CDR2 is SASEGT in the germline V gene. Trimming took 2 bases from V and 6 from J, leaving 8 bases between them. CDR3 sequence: CASSERGIQPQHF. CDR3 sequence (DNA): TGTGCCAGCAGTGAACGAGGTATTCAGCCCCAGCATTTT.

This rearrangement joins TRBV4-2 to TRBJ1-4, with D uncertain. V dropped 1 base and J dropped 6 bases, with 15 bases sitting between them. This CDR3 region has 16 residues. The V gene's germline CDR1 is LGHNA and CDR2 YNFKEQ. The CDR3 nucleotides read TGTGCCAGCAGCCAAGCCCCGGGAGAATATTATGAAAAACTGTTTTTT. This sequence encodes CASSQAPGEYYEKLFF.

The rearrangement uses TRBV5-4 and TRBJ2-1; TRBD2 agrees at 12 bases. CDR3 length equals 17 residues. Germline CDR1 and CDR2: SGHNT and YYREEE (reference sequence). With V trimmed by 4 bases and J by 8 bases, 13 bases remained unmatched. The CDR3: CASSRLAGGPGRDEQFF. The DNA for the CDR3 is TGTGCCAGCAGCCGCCTAGCGGGAGGGCCAGGAAGGGATGAGCAGTTCTTC.

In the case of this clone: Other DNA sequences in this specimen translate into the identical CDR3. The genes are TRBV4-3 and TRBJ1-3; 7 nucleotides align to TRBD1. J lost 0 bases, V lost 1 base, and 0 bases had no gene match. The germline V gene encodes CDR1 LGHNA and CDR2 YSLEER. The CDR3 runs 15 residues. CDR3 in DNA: TGCGCCAGCAGCCAAGGGACAGGCTCTGGAAACACCATATATTTT. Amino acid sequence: CASSQGTGSGNTIYF.